A selection of T cell receptor beta chains follows, all from one sample in a study of cytomegalovirus exposure and HLA in healthy donors. Profiled with immunoSEQ multiplex PCR; TCRdb holds only in-frame clones, not every one. The table has fewer than 150,000 clones, roughly 75% seen once. The sequenced material came from PBMCs. These receptors were taken from a man aged 30 to 45 in good health and CMV-seronegative. Each CDR3 is given without its conserved first and last residue. The size field is filled for only some rows; it gives once, few, many or a size class.

v_gene	j_gene	abundance	CDR3aa
TRBV7-8	TRBJ2-5	-	ASSLRRTHGETQY
TRBV5-1	TRBJ1-5	-	ASSTYTGQENQPQH
TRBV6-5	TRBJ2-4	-	ASSPPGVGQNIQY
TRBV28	TRBJ1-2	-	ATNEEGYGYT
TRBV11-1	TRBJ2-3	-	ASSSRGFSSTDTQY
TRBV6-6	TRBJ2-7	-	ASSHWGQEISYEQY
TRBV6-5	TRBJ1-6	few	ASSLGGNNSPLH
TRBV5-1	TRBJ1-5	-	ASSLGSGVDQPQH
TRBV6-6	TRBJ1-1	once	ASSYLGNTEAF
TRBV28	TRBJ1-4	-	ASSRGSRGKLF
TRBV7-2	TRBJ2-1	few	ASSLSYLAGGPAGEQF
TRBV29-1	TRBJ1-5	once	SYSLFTGDSVNQPQH
TRBV7-2	TRBJ2-7	-	ASSEPGLAGDEQY
TRBV27	TRBJ1-4	few	ASSLRRNEKLF
TRBV7-2	TRBJ2-3	-	ATGDYTDTQY
TRBV29-1	TRBJ1-2	-	SAGGQLYDGYP
TRBV28	TRBJ1-3	-	ASSLTGQSNTIY
TRBV5-1	TRBJ2-5	-	ASSLDLKETQY
TRBV6-5	TRBJ1-5	-	ASSYFGSNQPQH
TRBV5-1	TRBJ2-5	-	ASSTTGGLAGEETQY
TRBV5-1	TRBJ1-1	-	ASSPYRGIMNTEAF
TRBV6-1	TRBJ2-5	-	ASSNRGQETQY
TRBV4-1	TRBJ1-6	-	ASSQDSLTGNDSPLH
TRBV4-1	TRBJ2-1	-	ASSRVGSNEQL
TRBV27	TRBJ1-6	-	ASSFTYFLTGINSPLH
TRBV28	TRBJ2-7	-	ASTLGGLGTDEQY
TRBV7-9	TRBJ2-7	-	ASNPVQGLSYEQY
TRBV27	TRBJ1-2	-	ASSAWGGDYGYT
TRBV6-1	TRBJ2-3	-	ASSRQDGTDTQY
TRBV5-6	TRBJ2-7	few	ASSSQGYEQY
TRBV5-1	TRBJ1-6	-	ASSIGQGGGSSYNSPLH
TRBV27	TRBJ1-1	-	ASHPPTGGGGNTEAF
TRBV2	TRBJ2-1	-	ASTQDRGQVEQF
TRBV7-9	TRBJ2-6	-	ASSPRNAYGANVLT
TRBV2	TRBJ1-1	-	ASSEEGAGTEAF
TRBV7-2	TRBJ1-2	-	ASSLGQGTGGYT
TRBV28	TRBJ2-5	-	ASRSYLVAETQY
TRBV10-3	TRBJ2-7	few	ASSGTGKDYEQY
TRBV21-1	TRBJ2-7	-	ASSIGAGTDSYEQY